Given below is one TCR beta chain in context. After removal of 3 bases from V and 3 bases from J, the junction contained 5 bases not matched to a gene. This CDR3 has 14 amino acids. Germline V gene lookup returns CDR1 SGHRS and CDR2 YFSETQ. This entry comes from a study of blood T cell repertoires in COVID-19. Libraries were prepared by immunoSEQ multiplex PCR; TCRdb keeps only in-frame clonotypes and omits some of them. The profile shows around 320,000 clones, over 90% of them singletons. Which cohort a participant joined came from the clinical history participants gave. Participants classified as exposed had met a COVID-19 case within 2 weeks before study entry.

What was sequenced was PBMCs or T cells enriched from blood (not recorded which). The chain joins TRBV5-1 to TRBJ2-7; 8 bases match TRBD1. This receptor was identified in a woman aged 25 to 45 who had been exposed to COVID-19. The chain's CDR3 is CASSWSGQGYEQYF. The CDR3 DNA follows: TGCGCCAGCAGCTGGAGTGGACAGGGCTACGAGCAGTACTTC.